The 10 T cell receptor beta chains below all came from one sample that was sequenced in a study of OX40 agonist ivuxolimab in advanced cancers. Here immunoSEQ multiplex PCR was the method, and the copy in TCRdb shows in-frame clones only, minus some. The table has under 90,000 clones, around 82% seen once. Sequencing was performed on CD4+ or CD8+ T cells sorted from blood, taken in a trial of the OX40 agonist ivuxolimab. The source is an adult with an advanced solid tumor such as melanoma, head and neck, liver or kidney cancer.

This clone was counted between two and nine times. This chain links TRBV23-1 with TRBJ1-1; the D is unclear. TRBV23-1 carries the ORF label, with uncertain function. The ends were cut back, 4 bases at V and 1 base at J, with 7 bases in the middle. The CDR3 has 13 residues. CDR3 nucleotide sequence: TGCGCCAGCAGTCTGGGAGCGAACACTGAAGCTTTCTTT. It encodes CASSLGANTEAFF.

This chain links TRBV27 with TRBJ1-2; no clear D. The V end was cut by 3 bases, the J end by 5 bases, with 10 bases between. Germline-derived CDR1 and CDR2 are MNHEY and SMNVEV (reference sequence). The CDR3 spans 13 residues. CDR3 bases: TGTGCCAGCAGTTTCCAGGCAAAGTATGGCTACACCTTC. This sequence encodes CASSFQAKYGYTF.

The gene calls are TRBV4-3 and TRBJ1-5; no reliable D call. The V end was cut by 0 bases, the J end by 2 bases, with 14 bases between. Germline CDR1 reads LGHNA; CDR2 reads YSLEER. The CDR3 extends over 17 amino acids. DNA of the CDR3: TGCGCCAGCAGCCAAGATTTCCTCGGGTCGGGCAATCAGCCCCAGCATTTT. Translating gives CASSQDFLGSGNQPQHF.

The chain uses TRBV4-3 and TRBJ1-1, with a possible D match to TRBD1 (5 bases). Deletions cut 4 bases from V and 0 bases from J, with 12 bases between. Germline loops: CDR1 LGHNA, CDR2 YSLEER. CDR3 length: 15 amino acids. CDR3 region: CASSPGGFMNTEAFF. In DNA, the CDR3 is TGCGCCAGCAGCCCCGGGGGGTTCATGAACACTGAAGCTTTCTTT.

The chain employs TRBV4-1 and TRBJ2-4; D unclear. This CDR3 region has 14 residues. CDR1 MGHRA and CDR2 YSYEKL come from the germline V gene. V lost 0 bases and J lost 5, with 8 bases in between. The CDR3 DNA is TGCGCCAGCAGCCAAGATTCGCGGCAAAACATTCAGTACTTC. It codes for CASSQDSRQNIQYF.

The chain uses TRBV11-1 and TRBJ2-7; possible D gene TRBD1, 7 bases. CDR3 length: 15 residues. V gave up 1 base and J gave up 3 bases, with 13 bases separating them. CDR1 is SGHAT and CDR2 is FQDESV in the germline V gene (reference sequence). The CDR3, as DNA: TGTGCCAGCAGCTTAGAACAGGGGAGGATCTACGAGCAGTACTTC. This codes for CASSLEQGRIYEQYF. The full variable domain, rest sourced from reference TRBV11-1 and TRBJ2-7, is EAEVAQSPRYKITEKSQAVAFWCDPISGHATLYWYRQILGQGPELLVQFQDESVVDDSQLPKDRFSAERLKGVDSTLKIQPAELGDSAMYLCASSLEQGRIYEQYFGPGTRLTVT.

This clone was seen once. The CDR3 here is CASSLAEGLIYEQYF. The CDR3 coding sequence is TGTGCCAGCAGCTTAGCTGAAGGACTGATTTACGAGCAGTACTTC. The chain uses TRBV7-9 and TRBJ2-7; weak D call: TRBD2 (5 bases). The CDR3 consists of 15 residues. With 0 bases removed from V and 4 bases from J, the gap between germline ends came to 13 bases. Germline values: CDR1 SEHNR, CDR2 FQNEAQ (reference sequence).

The CDR3 loop is CASSIRTSGLYEQYF. The CDR3 DNA follows: TGTGCCAGTAGTATAAGAACATCTGGCCTTTACGAGCAGTACTTC. This chain connects TRBV19 to TRBJ2-7, with unresolved D. Between the trimmed V and J ends, which lost 2 bases and 4 bases, there was a span of 15 bases. Germline lookup yields CDR1 LNHDA and CDR2 SQIVND (reference sequence). This CDR3 spans 15 amino acids.

In the case of this clone: At one of its ends the junction is not consistent with the germline gene, which may arise from a read error. The chain uses TRBV4-1 and TRBJ1-2, with unresolved D. The CDR3 has 13 amino acids. Germline-derived CDR1 and CDR2 are MGHRA and YSYEKL. CDR3 DNA: TGCGCCAGCAGGCAAGGGTCCATGTACGGCTACACCTTC. Amino acids: CASRQGSMYGYTF.

The chain is built from TRBV2 and TRBJ2-7, with D perhaps TRBD1 or TRBD2 (5 bases each). CDR1 SNHLY and CDR2 FYNNEI come from the germline V gene. This CDR3 has 12 residues. V lost 6 bases to trimming and J lost 2 bases, with 8 bases between them. CDR3 region: CASRGVTYEQYF. CDR3 DNA: TGTGCCAGCAGGGGGGTGACCTACGAGCAGTACTTC.